What follows is one TCR beta chain and its context. The antigen it binds to is not known. No quality values exist for individual bases; no much larger clone is one base distant. TCR CDR3 regions were amplified from genomic DNA by multiplex PCR using the deep immunoSEQ assay. Extracted genomic DNA from each cell subset was spread evenly across all wells of several immunoSEQ 96-well plates, with each plate serving as a replicate. For sorted subsets, each replicate PCR was loaded with around 220 ng genomic DNA, equivalent to about 33,000 T cell genomes. The purified libraries were quantified using a Qubit 3.0 fluorometer, sized with a Bioanalyzer 2100, and then quantified again using the KAPA Library Quantification kit. Every immunoSEQ 96-well plate was sequenced on a dedicated single-read 150-cycle Illumina NextSeq 550 flow cell. Processing in the source paper ran as follows. Because only junctional sequences without quality scores were contained in the immunoSEQ output, filtering matching that applied to full-length reads could not be performed. Sequences were annotated with PyIR, a Python wrapper for IgBLAST v1.9, and V/J genes and CDR3 were assigned using IMGT germline references. Reads with weak V/J assignments (E-value above 1e-6), missing CDR3, stop codons, out-of-frame junctions, or ambiguous translated residues were removed. V3J clonotypes were defined as sequences sharing an identical inferred V gene, J gene, and CDR3 amino acid sequence. To compute the percentage overlap between repertoires, the number of shared unique clonotypes was divided by the size of the smaller repertoire. Three approaches were used to assess repertoire richness: RTK rarefaction, the Chao1 estimator, and Recon v2.1 estimates of unobserved clonotypes. OLGA was used to compute generation probabilities for all TCRbeta clonotypes that the gDNA method yielded from a few donors. Imported from immuneACCESS, the table was reduced by TCRdb to in-frame sequences with V and J called. These copies leave out some clones; in studies compared against another copy, an unresolved V gene accounts for under half, and the cause of the remainder is not known. V and J calls and clone size are as listed in that table; D and trimming were resolved from the DNA. The sample table contains approximately 2,300,000 clones; only one count was recorded for around 92% of them. The ten biggest clones cover around 0.4% of the sample.

Healthy HIV-negative adults with no recently reported acute infections or vaccinations were included as donors. Only Caucasian adults living in Nashville, Tennessee, USA were represented among the donors. Magnetic negative selection was used to enrich CD4+ T cells, after which naive cells were positively selected on CD45RA and the negative fraction became the memory subset. After blood collection by leukapheresis, PBMCs were isolated using Ficoll-Histopaque density gradient centrifugation and then cryopreserved in the vapor phase of liquid nitrogen. Purity and quantity of every magnetically sorted T cell population were checked by analytical flow cytometry. Genomic DNA was isolated from each sorted fraction and quantified by UV absorbance on a Nanodrop 2000c. The germline V gene encodes CDR1 SGHRS and CDR2 YFSETQ. The CDR3 goes from the cysteine to the phenylalanine over 15 residues. The CDR3 DNA has 45 bases and is translated from base 1. V and J are trimmed by 5 bases and 3 bases, and the gene matches miss 7 bases of the junction.

This sample stems from a study of shared clonotypes between healthy human individuals (dated by TCRdb to about 2020). Background for the entire study: A couple of women and a few men aged 18 to 49 years were included in the cohort. For each donor, CD4 naive and CD4 memory were each run on three plates, CD8 naive on two plates, and CD8 memory on one plate. To increase sequencing depth and limit assay-specific biases, TCR repertoire library preparation and sequencing were carried out by different laboratories using diverse techniques. Between about 0.8 and 9 billion PBMCs per donor were obtained by leukapheresis. The study deeply sequenced blood TCR repertoires of about five healthy adults to estimate repertoire size and the extent of clonotype sharing between individuals.

Points the paper makes about the study in general: Pairwise subsampling indicated that sequencing depth was expected to affect the degree of clonotype sharing among donors. Compared with non-shared clonotypes, the clonotypes found in all four sorted-subset donors had higher generation probabilities. Estimated clonotype richness was generally larger for naive than for memory subsets. Because the study included only a small number of donors, the genetic and exposure-history diversity represented was limited. Only blood was sampled, and tissue TCR repertoires likely differ from those in blood. Rarefaction of sorted-subset datasets indicated incomplete sequencing despite the large sequencing depth. Sharing across a few donors was observed for around 5% of naive CD4, over 3% of naive CD8, roughly 2.3% of memory CD4, and about 0.39% of memory CD8 clonotypes.

Sequenced sample: naive CD4+ T cells from PBMCs. Per the publication, the cell subset or site label means: CD45RA+ positively selected. The chain joins TRBV5-1 to TRBJ2-2; 7 bases in between match TRBD2. The sequence was collected from a man aged 18 to 35 in good health. Some clones in this sample may be carry-over from other donors' samples. The sequenced DNA: TGCGCCAGCAGTAATCGGACTAGTTACACCGGGGAGCTGTTTTTT. The encoded protein is CASSNRTSYTGELFF.